This is a list of T cell receptor beta chains from one sample in a study of CD8 T cells in ankylosing spondylitis. TCRdb fed the 5' RACE reads into MiXCR, producing one record per CDR3 protein. The top ten clones hold 12% of a sample with around 130,000 distinct CDR3 sequences, over 6.5% of them seen once. The specimen was blood, either unsorted or a sorted T cell fraction (not recorded which). The source is a male donor with ankylosing spondylitis or in good health (not recorded which). The CDR3 runs from the conserved cysteine through the conserved F or W. A D gene is named only where the DNA matches it firmly. The listing skips clone size in some rows; elsewhere it reads once, few, many or a size class.

-,many,TRBJ1-2,TRBV2,CASSESTGPYGYTF,TGTGCCAGCAGTGAGTCAACAGGCCCCTATGGCTACACCTTC
TRBD1,many,TRBJ2-7,TRBV20-1,CSVPRQGAKYEQYF,TGCAGTGTGCCCCGACAGGGGGCGAAGTACGAGCAGTACTTC
TRBD1,many,TRBJ2-5,TRBV10-3,CAISEPTGGQETQYF,TGTGCCATCAGTGAGCCGACAGGGGGGCAAGAGACCCAGTACTTC
-,many,TRBJ2-1,TRBV28,CASSFPHRNEQFF,TGTGCCAGCAGTTTCCCGCACAGAAATGAGCAGTTCTTC
-,many,TRBJ2-2,TRBV12-3/TRBV12-4,CASSFSGVAGELFF,TGTGCCAGCAGTTTTTCAGGGGTGGCCGGGGAGCTGTTTTTT
-,many,TRBJ2-3,TRBV20-1,CSARDRGLRQGGTDTQYF,TGCAGTGCTAGAGATCGGGGTCTTCGGCAGGGTGGCACAGATACGCAGTATTTT
-,many,TRBJ1-4,TRBV12-3/TRBV12-4,CASSLTWGEKLFF,TGTGCCAGCAGTTTAACGTGGGGTGAAAAACTGTTTTTT
-,many,TRBJ1-2,TRBV5-1,CASSLRDETGGYTF,TGCGCCAGCAGCTTGCGAGACGAGACGGGCGGCTACACCTTC
-,-,TRBJ2-2,TRBV5-1,CASSPETANTGELFF,TGCGCCAGCAGCCCTGAGACCGCGAACACCGGGGAGCTGTTTTTT
TRBD2,many,TRBJ2-7,TRBV27,CASSLPGLASYEQYF,TGTGCCAGCAGCTTGCCGGGACTAGCTTCCTACGAGCAGTACTTC
-,many,TRBJ2-1,TRBV7-6,CASSFRSGGGFDNEQFF,TGTGCCAGCAGCTTTAGGTCTGGTGGGGGGTTTGACAATGAGCAGTTCTTC
-,-,TRBJ1-1,TRBV5-5,CASGEDTEAFF,TGTGCCAGCGGGGAAGACACTGAAGCTTTCTTT
-,-,TRBJ1-2,TRBV11-3,CASMRNYGYTF,TGTGCCAGCATGCGTAACTATGGCTACACCTTC
-,few,TRBJ1-1,TRBV20-1,CSAKPGRQNTEAFF,TGCAGTGCTAAACCGGGACGTCAGAACACTGAAGCTTTCTTT
-,many,TRBJ1-2,TRBV6-2/TRBV6-3,CASSYSSSARFNYGYTF,TGTGCCAGCAGTTACTCGTCTTCGGCCCGATTTAACTATGGCTACACCTTC
TRBD2,-,TRBJ2-2,TRBV5-1,CASSLGTRGTGELFF,TGCGCCAGCAGCCTCGGGACTAGAGGCACCGGGGAGCTGTTTTTT
TRBD2,many,TRBJ2-3,TRBV5-1,CASSWTSGSTDTQYF,TGCGCCAGCAGCTGGACTAGCGGGAGCACAGATACGCAGTATTTT
TRBD1,-,TRBJ2-2,TRBV28,CASSLPGQGTGELFF,TGTGCCAGCAGTTTACCTGGACAGGGGACCGGGGAGCTGTTTTTT
-,many,TRBJ2-7,TRBV7-9,CASSLAPGESSYEQYF,TGTGCCAGCAGCTTAGCGCCGGGCGAGAGCTCCTACGAGCAGTACTTC
TRBD2,many,TRBJ2-1,TRBV20-1,CSARPRQGLGPYNEQFF,TGCAGTGCTAGACCCCGGCAGGGACTAGGCCCCTACAATGAGCAGTTCTTC
-,-,TRBJ2-5,TRBV18,CASSPNRVNQETQYF,TGTGCCAGCTCACCAAACCGAGTGAATCAAGAGACCCAGTACTTC
-,many,TRBJ1-1,TRBV20-1,CSAQMVGGNAEAFF,TGCAGTGCCCAAATGGTCGGTGGGAACGCTGAAGCTTTCTTT